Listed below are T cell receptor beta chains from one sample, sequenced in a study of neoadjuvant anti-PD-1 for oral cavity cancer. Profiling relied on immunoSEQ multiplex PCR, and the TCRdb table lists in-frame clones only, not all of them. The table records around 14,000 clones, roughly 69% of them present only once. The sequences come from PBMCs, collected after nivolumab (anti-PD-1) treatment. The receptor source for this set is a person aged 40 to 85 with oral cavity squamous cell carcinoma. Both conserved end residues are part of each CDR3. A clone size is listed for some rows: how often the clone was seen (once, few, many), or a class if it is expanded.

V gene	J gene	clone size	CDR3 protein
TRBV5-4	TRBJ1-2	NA	CASRSGQGKPGYTF
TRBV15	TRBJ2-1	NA	CATRRDTINEQFF
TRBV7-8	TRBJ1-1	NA	CASSLKWNTEAFF
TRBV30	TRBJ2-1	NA	CAWSVHGGRASYNEQFF
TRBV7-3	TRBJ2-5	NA	CASSVTGTSGRVRETQYF
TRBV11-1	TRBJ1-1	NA	CASSLRFGTGTAGGAFF
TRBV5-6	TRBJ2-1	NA	CASSLPNYNEQFF
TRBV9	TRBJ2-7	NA	CASSVGPGGKYEQYF
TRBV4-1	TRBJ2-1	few	CASSQVFRDNEQFF
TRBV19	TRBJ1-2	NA	CASSIKGSYYGYTF
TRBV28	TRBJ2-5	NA	CASSWGRLGKTQYF
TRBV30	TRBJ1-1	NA	CAWSGAQGMNTEAFF
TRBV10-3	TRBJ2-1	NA	CAIYEEGSYNEQFF
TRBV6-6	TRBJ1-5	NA	CASSYLNQPQHF